This entry lists 10 T cell receptor beta chains sequenced from one sample in a study of T cells in Graves' hyperthyroidism and ophthalmopathy. Using RNA transcripts as the source, TCR beta CDR3 regions were amplified. HTBI primers were used for first-round RT-PCR of the TCR CDR3. TCRdb processed the multiplex PCR reads anew with MiXCR; each CDR3 protein has one entry. This table holds around 700,000 distinct CDR3 sequences, 35% found once. Sequenced sample: blood. These receptors all stem from a middle-aged woman with Graves' hyperthyroidism.

The V call is TRBV6-5, the J call TRBJ1-5, with D perhaps matching TRBD1 (6 bases). The germline V and J ends were trimmed by 2 bases and 4 bases, with 12 bases remaining between them. The germline CDR1 and CDR2 sequences are MNHEY and SVGAGI. The CDR3 runs 15 residues. CDR3 protein: CASSYGGAGNQPQHF. Written as DNA, the CDR3 is TGTGCCAGCAGTTACGGGGGGGCCGGAAATCAGCCCCAGCATTTT.

With respect to this clonotype: Relative to the germline gene, one junction end is altered; a read error may explain this. The V and J genes are TRBV7-9 and TRBJ1-2; D possibly corresponds to TRBD1 (5 bases). The germline V gene encodes CDR1 SEHNR and CDR2 FQNEAQ (reference sequence). CDR3 length: 16 residues. In DNA form, the CDR3 reads TGCGCCAGCAGCCAAGGCGGGGCAGAACCGTACTATGGCTACACCTTC. This sequence encodes CASSQGGAEPYYGYTF. Using reference TRBV7-9 and TRBJ1-2 for the parts outside the CDR3, the full variable domain is DTGVSQNPRHKITKRGQNVTFRCDPISEHNRLYWYRQTLGQGPEFLTYFQNEAQLEKSRLLSDRFSAERPKGSFSTLEIQRTEQGDSAMYLCASSQGGAEPYYGYTFGSGTRLTVV.

This clonotype was seen only a few times. A much larger clone lies a single base off, so this may be a read error. The chain has TRBV9 and TRBJ2-5, with 10 bases matching TRBD2. Looked up from germline, CDR1 is SGDLS and CDR2 is YYNGEE. The CDR3 consists of 15 residues. J gave up 2 bases and V 4 bases, and 5 bases lay outside the gene matches. The CDR3 reads CASSTIAGGQETQYF. The CDR3 region has the DNA TGTGCCAGCAGCACAATAGCGGGGGGACAAGAGACCCAGTACTTC.

This clonotype was detected ten times or more. The chain couples TRBV10-1 to TRBJ1-2; 8 positions match TRBD1. CDR1 and CDR2 (germline): WNHNN, SYGVQD (reference sequence). V was clipped by 7 bases and J by 0 bases; unmatched bases: 7. The CDR3 consists of 15 residues. CDR3 DNA: TGCGCCAGCACTTTGGGACAGGACTCTAACTATGGCTACACCTTC. Protein product: CASTLGQDSNYGYTF.

There are many counts of this clonotype. CDR3 nucleotide sequence: TGTGCCAGCAGCTTATCTAGCGGGAGTTGGTATGAGCAGTTCTTC. It encodes CASSLSSGSWYEQFF. V gene TRBV7-6 combines with J gene TRBJ2-1; 10 nucleotides match TRBD2. This CDR3 is 15 amino acids long. Germline assignment: CDR1 SGHVS and CDR2 FNYEAQ. Germline trimming cut 2 bases from V and 8 bases from J; bases unmatched to any gene: 6.

This clonotype was detected ten times or more. This rearrangement joins TRBV6-5 to TRBJ2-7; no definite D call. There are 15 residues in the CDR3. V shed 0 bases and J shed 2 bases, with 11 bases lying between them. Germline V CDR1 and CDR2: MNHEY, SVGAGI. In DNA, the CDR3 is TGTGCCAGCAGTTACTCTCCGATTCCACCCTACGAGCAGTACTTC. Translation gives CASSYSPIPPYEQYF.

V gene TRBV12-5 combines with J gene TRBJ1-5; D call uncertain. V lost 0 bases, J lost 3 bases, and 12 bases lay in between. Germline assignment: CDR1 LGHNT and CDR2 FRNRAP. The CDR3 totals 16 residues. CDR3 nucleotide sequence: TGTGCTAGTGGTTTGGTACGGTCAGGCCCCAATCAGCCCCAGCATTTT. Residues: CASGLVRSGPNQPQHF.

This clonotype occurred many times. The chain carries TRBV2 and TRBJ2-7; tentatively, D is TRBD2 (5 bases). CDR3 length equals 15 residues. Deletions cut 3 bases from V and 7 bases from J, with 19 bases between. The germline CDR1 and CDR2 sequences are SNHLY and FYNNEI. Here the CDR3 reads CASSEWNRSTKEQYF. As DNA, the CDR3 is TGTGCCAGCAGTGAGTGGAACAGATCGACTAAGGAGCAGTACTTC.

The sample holds one count of this clonotype. The CDR3, as DNA: TGTGCCAGCAGCACCCGACAGAACTATGGCTACACCTTC. Translated, it gives CASSTRQNYGYTF. The chain couples TRBV7-2 to TRBJ1-2, with a weak D call TRBD1 (5 bases). The CDR3 consists of 13 residues. Germline CDR1 SGHTA, CDR2 FQGNSA. Trimming pared 5 bases from V and 2 bases from J, leaving 9 bases between.

This clonotype showed up just a few times. CDR3 DNA: TGTGCCAGCAGTGACCCCCAGATATATGAAAAACTGTTTTTT. It encodes CASSDPQIYEKLFF. The chain joins TRBV2 to TRBJ1-4; unclear D gene. CDR1 and CDR2 (germline): SNHLY, FYNNEI. The length of the CDR3 is 14 residues. V lost 3 bases and J lost 6, with 11 bases in between.